Each of the 6 T cell receptor beta chains below was sequenced from the same sample in a study of blood T cell repertoires in COVID-19. Sequenced by immunoSEQ multiplex PCR; TCRdb stores in-frame clones only, minus some. The profile covers 210,000 or so clones, with around 90% appearing a single time and 11% taken by the ten largest. Material: PBMCs or T cells enriched from blood (not recorded which). These receptor sequences come from a young man who had recovered from COVID-19.

The chain couples TRBV7-2 to TRBJ2-3, with D perhaps TRBD2 (7 bases). CDR3 length equals 16 residues. Between the trimmed V and J ends, which lost 5 bases and 2 bases, there was a span of 17 bases. Germline CDR1 reads SGHTA; CDR2 reads FQGNSA. The CDR3: CASSHPAGANTDTQYF. The CDR3 region has the DNA TGTGCCAGCAGCCACCCGGCGGGGGCCAACACAGATACGCAGTATTTT.

V gene TRBV6-5 combines with J gene TRBJ2-7, with unresolved D. Trimming took 2 bases from V and 3 from J, leaving 14 bases between them. The CDR3 has 15 residues. From germline, CDR1 is MNHEY and CDR2 SVGAGI. The CDR3 reads CASSYRGSRNYEQYF. The CDR3 nucleotides are TGTGCCAGCAGTTACCGAGGCAGTAGAAACTACGAGCAGTACTTC.

The chain is built from TRBV4-1 and TRBJ2-4; 10 bases agree with TRBD2. V trimming: 2 bases; J trimming: 4 bases; junction bases outside the gene matches: 5. The CDR3 totals 16 residues. Germline CDR1 reads MGHRA; CDR2 reads YSYEKL. The CDR3 DNA sequence: TGCGCCAGCAGCCAACTCGAAGCGGGAGGGAAAAACATTCAGTACTTC. It is translated as CASSQLEAGGKNIQYF.

The chain carries TRBV13 and TRBJ2-1, with 10 bases matching TRBD2. Germline assignment: CDR1 PRHDT and CDR2 FYEKMQ (reference sequence). V shed 4 bases and J 5 bases; nucleotides not matched to a gene: 14. The CDR3 has 18 amino acids. The CDR3 bases are TGTGCCAGCAGCTGGCAATTTGGTCTAGCGGGAGTTGACAATGAGCAGTTCTTC. Translating it yields CASSWQFGLAGVDNEQFF.

The V and J genes are TRBV3-1 (or the pseudogene TRBV3-2) and TRBJ2-1; TRBD1 matches 9 bases. Trimming took 4 bases from V and 7 from J; bases not matched to a gene: 17. The length of the CDR3 is 18 residues. CDR1 and CDR2 from the germline V gene are LGHDT and YNNKEL (reference sequence). The CDR3 sequence: CASSLRPLIRDRVNEQFF. DNA for the CDR3: TGTGCCAGCAGCCTACGTCCCCTAATACGGGACAGGGTTAATGAGCAGTTCTTC.

J is TRBJ1-6 and V is TRBV18, with D hard to call. CDR3 size: 15 residues. V dropped 1 base and J dropped 5 bases, with 9 bases sitting between them. CDR1 and CDR2 from the germline V gene are KGHSH and LQKENI. The CDR3 is CASSPRRPDNSPLHF. CDR3 DNA: TGTGCCAGCTCACCACGGAGGCCTGATAATTCACCCCTCCACTTT.